These T cell receptor beta chains were read from a single sample in a study of T cell repertoires in cytomegalovirus infection. Their recognized antigens are unknown. Using its own MiXCR run on the reads, TCRdb lists one record per CDR3 protein. The profile shows 700,000 to 900,000 distinct CDR3 sequences, 29% of them singletons. The input for sequencing was cultured CD8+ T cells from PBMCs, taken from culture after CMV antigen stimulation. Receptors originate from a human donor in good health (CMV status not recorded). Some clones in this sample may be carry-over from other donors' samples. The CDR3 runs from the conserved cysteine through the conserved F or W. D genes are given only for firm matches. A clone size is listed for some rows: how often the clone was seen (once, few, many), or a class if it is expanded.

CDR3 length	V gene	J gene	clone size	D gene	CDR3 protein	CDR3 DNA
16	TRBV7-6	TRBJ1-4	many	.	CASSFQEGPLNEKLFF	TGTGCCAGCAGCTTCCAAGAGGGGCCCTTAAATGAAAAACTGTTTTTT
15	TRBV3-1	TRBJ2-1	.	TRBD2	CASSQEAGGYNEQFF	TGTGCCAGCAGCCAAGAGGCGGGGGGCTACAATGAGCAGTTCTTC
16	TRBV11-2	TRBJ1-2	.	.	CASSSILVHGGYGYTF	TGTGCCAGCAGCTCTATTCTGGTTCACGGGGGCTATGGCTACACCTTC
16	TRBV20-1	TRBJ1-2	.	TRBD1	CSARGPLRGQNYGYTF	TGCAGTGCTAGAGGCCCCCTCAGGGGGCAGAACTATGGCTACACCTTC
15	TRBV19	TRBJ2-2	.	.	CASSIEEGNTGELFF	TGTGCCAGTAGTATAGAGGAGGGGAACACCGGGGAGCTGTTTTTT
15	TRBV7-2	TRBJ1-6	.	TRBD1	CASSDPGTGDVPLHF	TGTGCCAGCAGCGACCCCGGGACAGGGGATGTACCCCTCCACTTT
14	TRBV6-6	TRBJ2-3	.	.	CASSYSTALDTQYF	TGTGCCAGCAGTTACTCCACAGCTTTGGATACGCAGTATTTT
16	TRBV5-6	TRBJ1-1	many	TRBD1	CASSLWGRGLNTEAFF	TGTGCCAGCAGCTTGTGGGGCAGGGGGTTGAACACTGAAGCTTTCTTT
15	TRBV6-1	TRBJ1-2	many	TRBD1	CASWGFNRGHYGYTF	TGTGCCAGCTGGGGATTTAACAGGGGACACTATGGCTACACCTTC
19	TRBV27	TRBJ2-1	.	.	CASSPGDPSFLSTYNEQFF	TGTGCCAGCAGTCCGGGGGATCCGAGTTTTTTATCCACCTACAATGAGCAGTTCTTC
16	TRBV6-2/TRBV6-3	TRBJ2-6	.	.	CASRPLTEFGANVLTF	TGTGCCAGCAGACCACTGACTGAGTTTGGGGCCAACGTCCTGACTTTC
14	TRBV28	TRBJ1-2	.	.	CASSSEPRLYGYTF	TGTGCCAGCAGTTCCGAACCCAGGCTTTACGGCTACACCTTC
14	TRBV18	TRBJ2-1	.	.	CASSRPGGANEQFF	TGTGCCAGCTCACGACCTGGCGGGGCCAATGAGCAGTTCTTC
17	TRBV6-2/TRBV6-3	TRBJ2-3	.	TRBD2	CASSYSKESGEADTQYF	TGTGCCAGCAGTTACTCGAAAGAAAGCGGGGAAGCAGATACGCAGTATTTT
16	TRBV28	TRBJ1-6	.	.	CASSLLVPAHNSPLHF	TGTGCCAGCAGTTTATTGGTGCCAGCCCATAATTCACCCCTCCACTTT
15	TRBV2	TRBJ1-5	.	.	CASSVETEENQPQHF	TGTGCCAGCAGTGTCGAAACAGAAGAAAATCAGCCCCAGCATTTT
18	TRBV7-9	TRBJ2-4	.	TRBD2	CASSLGSSGGIAKNIQYF	TGTGCCAGCAGCTTAGGGTCTAGCGGGGGGATAGCCAAAAACATTCAGTACTTC
17	TRBV19	TRBJ2-1	few	.	CASSIVYRAYMNNEQFF	TGTGCCAGTAGTATAGTTTACAGGGCCTATATGAACAATGAGCAGTTCTTC
16	TRBV5-1	TRBJ2-1	.	TRBD1	CASSSLTGTANNEQFF	TGCGCCAGCAGCTCTCTAACCGGGACAGCCAACAATGAGCAGTTCTTC
13	TRBV6-1	TRBJ2-5	many	TRBD1	CATMGQGQETQYF	TGTGCCACCATGGGACAGGGTCAAGAGACCCAGTACTTC
13	TRBV6-5	TRBJ1-1	.	TRBD1	CASRAGGASEAFF	TGTGCCAGCAGGGCAGGGGGCGCGTCTGAAGCTTTCTTT
15	TRBV7-8	TRBJ2-1	many	TRBD2	CASSLISGRANEQFF	TGTGCCAGCAGCTTAATTAGCGGGCGGGCCAATGAGCAGTTCTTC
15	TRBV5-5	TRBJ2-2	.	.	CASSYPGASTGELFF	TGTGCCAGCAGCTACCCAGGGGCATCCACCGGGGAGCTGTTTTTT
16	TRBV20-1	TRBJ1-2	many	TRBD1	CSARGPKTGGAGGYTF	TGCAGTGCTAGAGGCCCTAAGACAGGGGGCGCGGGAGGCTACACCTTC
14	TRBV9	TRBJ2-3	.	.	CASSVAGDADTQYF	TGTGCCAGCAGCGTGGCAGGGGATGCAGATACGCAGTATTTT